The rows below give T cell receptor beta chains drawn from one sample of a study of T cells in Graves' hyperthyroidism and ophthalmopathy. One entry per CDR3 protein, called by TCRdb with MiXCR from the multiplex PCR reads. The table includes over 300,000 distinct CDR3 sequences, roughly 13% detected once. Sample: blood. These receptors all come from a woman aged 55-69 years with Graves' hyperthyroidism. Each CDR3 is given without its conserved first and last residue. The order of the fields is V gene, J gene, CDR3 protein.

v_gene: TRBV5-1
j_gene: TRBJ2-1
CDR3aa: ASSAGPGNNEQF

v_gene: TRBV7-8
j_gene: TRBJ2-3
CDR3aa: ASNRLAAPSDTQY

v_gene: TRBV7-9
j_gene: TRBJ2-7
CDR3aa: ASSLLGGVPLEQY

v_gene: TRBV18
j_gene: TRBJ2-1
CDR3aa: ASSPEISGRYNEQF

v_gene: TRBV10-3
j_gene: TRBJ2-1
CDR3aa: AISDPFRGGDEQF

v_gene: TRBV28
j_gene: TRBJ2-7
CDR3aa: ASPTGLLKHYEQY

v_gene: TRBV10-3
j_gene: TRBJ2-3
CDR3aa: AIMDSGSSDTQY

v_gene: TRBV6-1
j_gene: TRBJ2-7
CDR3aa: ASKPSGTSAYEQY

v_gene: TRBV11-3
j_gene: TRBJ2-3
CDR3aa: ASRRTGSTDTQY

v_gene: TRBV4-1
j_gene: TRBJ2-7
CDR3aa: ASSQDWASASYEQY

v_gene: TRBV28
j_gene: TRBJ2-7
CDR3aa: ASTLGGRGYEQY

v_gene: TRBV5-6
j_gene: TRBJ1-6
CDR3aa: AERPGQFNSPLH

v_gene: TRBV6-4
j_gene: TRBJ2-1
CDR3aa: ASSEWTSGSYNEQF

v_gene: TRBV7-9
j_gene: TRBJ2-6
CDR3aa: ASRPDRAGANVLT

v_gene: TRBV10-1
j_gene: TRBJ1-1
CDR3aa: ASSESNGVHVMMNTEAF

v_gene: TRBV2
j_gene: TRBJ1-2
CDR3aa: ASRNGQGDYGYT

v_gene: TRBV19
j_gene: TRBJ1-1
CDR3aa: ASSVDRGATEAF

v_gene: TRBV6-1
j_gene: TRBJ2-1
CDR3aa: ASSERGSSVASGSAGEQF

v_gene: TRBV28
j_gene: TRBJ2-1
CDR3aa: ASSSAAPYNEQF

v_gene: TRBV29-1
j_gene: TRBJ2-3
CDR3aa: SVDQGARHTQY

v_gene: TRBV28
j_gene: TRBJ2-7
CDR3aa: ASSEYEGYEQY

v_gene: TRBV19
j_gene: TRBJ2-5
CDR3aa: ASSPKTLAGAPPEETQY

v_gene: TRBV4-2
j_gene: TRBJ1-5
CDR3aa: ASSQEDVNQPQH

v_gene: TRBV12-3/TRBV12-4
j_gene: TRBJ2-7
CDR3aa: ASSFDAAYEQY

v_gene: TRBV12-3/TRBV12-4
j_gene: TRBJ2-6
CDR3aa: ASGSLRGSGANVLT

v_gene: TRBV12-3/TRBV12-4
j_gene: TRBJ1-1
CDR3aa: ASNPGPRTEAF

v_gene: TRBV12-3/TRBV12-4
j_gene: TRBJ2-1
CDR3aa: ASSFSGLEQF

v_gene: TRBV2
j_gene: TRBJ2-4
CDR3aa: ASSDGTLSVQY

v_gene: TRBV30
j_gene: TRBJ2-1
CDR3aa: AWVRTSGNEQF

v_gene: TRBV28
j_gene: TRBJ2-7
CDR3aa: ASRSGGVPSYEQY

v_gene: TRBV20-1
j_gene: TRBJ2-1
CDR3aa: SASRSGTSVNEQF

v_gene: TRBV5-1
j_gene: TRBJ1-2
CDR3aa: ASSLVGQGMDGYT

v_gene: TRBV11-1
j_gene: TRBJ2-1
CDR3aa: ASSRPGGDEQF

v_gene: TRBV3-1
j_gene: TRBJ2-3
CDR3aa: ASSPRDADTQY

v_gene: TRBV5-1
j_gene: TRBJ2-1
CDR3aa: ASSGTSGGRDEQF

v_gene: TRBV10-1
j_gene: TRBJ2-3
CDR3aa: ASSDRGEDTQY

v_gene: TRBV24-1
j_gene: TRBJ2-5
CDR3aa: ATAWSQSGETQY

v_gene: TRBV20-1
j_gene: TRBJ2-7
CDR3aa: SARRHRVSGRIPSYEQY

v_gene: TRBV6-6
j_gene: TRBJ1-4
CDR3aa: ASSYSPTGMIEKLF

v_gene: TRBV5-1
j_gene: TRBJ1-4
CDR3aa: ASSPELKAEKLF

v_gene: TRBV2
j_gene: TRBJ1-4
CDR3aa: ASSSQVTLEKLF

v_gene: TRBV18
j_gene: TRBJ2-5
CDR3aa: ASSRDPGREQY

v_gene: TRBV5-5
j_gene: TRBJ1-6
CDR3aa: ASSLGSVGNSPLH

v_gene: TRBV20-1
j_gene: TRBJ2-7
CDR3aa: SASRAGASYEQY

v_gene: TRBV7-6
j_gene: TRBJ2-6
CDR3aa: ASRAAGASVLT

v_gene: TRBV6-1
j_gene: TRBJ2-1
CDR3aa: ACWGPWGRNEQF

v_gene: TRBV5-1
j_gene: TRBJ2-1
CDR3aa: ASSLVPAGNEQF